This TCR beta chain emerged from a study of blood T cell repertoires in COVID-19 (dated by TCRdb to about 2020). As for the study more broadly: The collaborator samples originated in the United States, Italy and Spain and spanned the acute and convalescent phases of COVID-19. The sample metadata nearly always contained a de-identified subject ID, COVID-19 status, age in years and sex. Where HLA class I and class II types were available, the types were taken from metadata supplied by the sample provider, not from assay-based typing. The material from the prospective study consisted of cDNA or gDNA derived from T cells, B-cell-depleted T cells, or PBMCs. Subjects who had been exposed to COVID-19, were actively infected with it, or had recovered from it provided the deeply sampled blood TCRbeta repertoires that made up the dataset. The samples were drawn from the first 160 participants of the ongoing ImmuneRACE study and from 1,254 subjects provided by 6 global collaborators. A freely available public database, intended as a resource for researchers studying the immune response to SARS-CoV-2, is where the repertoires were released. Broader findings and caveats from the paper: Clinical and demographic metadata were provided uncurated, with the amount varying by source and participant.

The collaborating institutions used their own protocols to collect whole blood in K2EDTA tubes. For TCRbeta analysis, collaborator samples were shipped as frozen whole blood, as isolated PBMCs, or as DNA extracted from either sample type. Points on this clone: What antigen it recognizes has not been identified. No base quality values were provided; no much bigger clone lies one nucleotide off.

TCRbeta CDR3 regions were amplified from genomic DNA using the immunoSEQ Assay, a bias-controlled multiplex PCR. The original pipeline was this. Nucleated cell counts per sample were estimated from amplification of reference gene primers within the assay. To quantify the absolute abundance of each unique TCRbeta CDR3 rearrangement, sequence reads were collapsed and filtered. For each sample, productive Simpson clonality was calculated as the square root of Simpson's diversity index over productive rearrangements. TCRdb stores this immuneACCESS table with in-frame sequences only. Part of the clones is absent; in the studies checked, under half of the shortfall reflects unresolved V genes, and no reason is known for the rest. V and J calls and clone size follow that table, whereas D and trimming were derived from the DNA. In this sample the table shows 410,000 or so clones, 86% of which occur a single time. The ten largest clones add up to approximately 1.5% of the sample.

The V end loses 3 bases and the J end loses 1 base, and a stretch of 10 bases separates them. Spanning cysteine to phenylalanine, the CDR3 consists of 14 amino acids. The only DNA kept is the CDR3, 42 bases in frame from the first base. CDR1 and CDR2 were assigned from the germline V gene as SNHLY and FYNNEI. Sequencing was done on a sample of peripheral blood. The V and J genes are TRBV2 and TRBJ2-7; the D gene is unclear. The receptor comes from a young woman with active or convalescent COVID-19. The sequenced DNA is TGTGCCAGCAGTGATCACGGAGTTTCCTACGAGCAGTACTTC. Translated, this is CASSDHGVSYEQYF.